This TCR beta chain came from a study of cytomegalovirus exposure and HLA in healthy donors. 60 Vbeta and 13 Jbeta primers were used in PCR. Method: immunoSEQ multiplex PCR; TCRdb's copy keeps in-frame clones and lacks some. Here the sample spans about 160,000 clones, approximately 85% being singletons. Germline V gene lookup returns CDR1 SGHVS and CDR2 FQNEAQ. The CDR3 loop spans 14 amino acids. The V gene lost 5 bases and the J gene lost 7 bases, with 15 bases spanning the gap. This TCR derives from a man aged 45-65 years in good health and CMV-seropositive. V gene TRBV7-8 combines with J gene TRBJ1-3; no reliable D call. The sample was PBMCs. In DNA form, the CDR3 reads TGTGCCAGCAGCCCTAATGCTGGAGGGAACACCATATATTTT. Translation gives CASSPNAGGNTIYF.